Listed below are T cell receptor beta chains from one sample, sequenced in a study of T cell repertoires in cytomegalovirus infection. TCRdb re-called the reads through MiXCR, storing one row per CDR3 protein. The sample has 830,000 or so distinct CDR3 sequences; approximately 32% are singletons. No antigen is known for these receptors. The starting material was cultured CD8+ T cells from PBMCs, obtained from culture after CMV antigen stimulation. The receptors come from a human donor in good health (CMV status not recorded). Some clones in this sample may be carry-over from other donors' samples. The CDR3 runs from the conserved cysteine through the conserved F or W. Fields, in order: V gene, clone size, D gene, CDR3 length, J gene, CDR3 DNA, CDR3 protein. The D gene is left open where the match is weak. Clone size is stated in some rows and not others, as once, few, many or a class when expanded.

v_call: TRBV6-1; clone_size: -; d_call: -; cdr3_length: 11; j_call: TRBJ2-1; cdr3_nt: TGTGCCAGCAGTGAAAGTCCCGAGCAGTTCTTC; cdr3_aa: CASSESPEQFF
v_call: TRBV2; clone_size: -; d_call: -; cdr3_length: 16; j_call: TRBJ2-5; cdr3_nt: TGTGCCAGCAGTGGAAGAAAGGGATTTAGGGGGAAGACCCAGTACTTC; cdr3_aa: CASSGRKGFRGKTQYF
v_call: TRBV6-5; clone_size: -; d_call: -; cdr3_length: 15; j_call: TRBJ2-6; cdr3_nt: TGTGCCACCACCCCCGTTGGGGCTGGGGCCAACGTCCTGACTTTC; cdr3_aa: CATTPVGAGANVLTF
v_call: TRBV27; clone_size: -; d_call: -; cdr3_length: 14; j_call: TRBJ2-7; cdr3_nt: TGTGCCAGCAGTTTATCGAAGGCTCTGTACGAGCAGTACTTC; cdr3_aa: CASSLSKALYEQYF
v_call: TRBV7-9; clone_size: few; d_call: -; cdr3_length: 15; j_call: TRBJ1-4; cdr3_nt: TGTGCCAGCAGCCCGTCGGTCGGGACTAATGAAAAACTGTTTTTT; cdr3_aa: CASSPSVGTNEKLFF
v_call: TRBV6-6; clone_size: few; d_call: -; cdr3_length: 14; j_call: TRBJ2-1; cdr3_nt: TGTGCCAGCAGTCACAGGGTCATCCCCAATGAGCAGTTCTTC; cdr3_aa: CASSHRVIPNEQFF
v_call: TRBV6-1; clone_size: -; d_call: TRBD2; cdr3_length: 15; j_call: TRBJ2-3; cdr3_nt: TGTGCCAGCCCCACCGTGCGGGGGGCCACAGATACGCAGTATTTT; cdr3_aa: CASPTVRGATDTQYF
v_call: TRBV12-3/TRBV12-4; clone_size: -; d_call: -; cdr3_length: 13; j_call: TRBJ2-2; cdr3_nt: TGTGCCACCCTTCAATCGAACACCGGGGAGCTGTTTTTT; cdr3_aa: CATLQSNTGELFF
v_call: TRBV6-1; clone_size: many; d_call: -; cdr3_length: 19; j_call: TRBJ1-5; cdr3_nt: TGTGCCAGCAGTGTCAGACCACCCGTCACCCGGGGCGGCAATCAGCCCCAGCATTTT; cdr3_aa: CASSVRPPVTRGGNQPQHF
v_call: TRBV7-9; clone_size: many; d_call: -; cdr3_length: 12; j_call: TRBJ1-5; cdr3_nt: TGTGCCAGCAGTGCGAGCAATCAGCCCCAGCATTTT; cdr3_aa: CASSASNQPQHF
v_call: TRBV7-2; clone_size: -; d_call: TRBD2; cdr3_length: 17; j_call: TRBJ2-2; cdr3_nt: TGTGCCAGCAGCCCGCGGACTAGCGGGGGATTGACCGGGGAGCTGTTTTTT; cdr3_aa: CASSPRTSGGLTGELFF
v_call: TRBV6-2/TRBV6-3; clone_size: many; d_call: -; cdr3_length: 14; j_call: TRBJ2-1; cdr3_nt: TGTGCCAGCAGTTCCTGGCCCAGGGGCGATGAGCAGTTCTTC; cdr3_aa: CASSSWPRGDEQFF
v_call: TRBV7-9; clone_size: -; d_call: TRBD2; cdr3_length: 16; j_call: TRBJ2-5; cdr3_nt: TGTGCCAGCAGCTTACACTCAGCGGGGGGCCAAGAGACCCAGTACTTC; cdr3_aa: CASSLHSAGGQETQYF
v_call: TRBV7-2; clone_size: many; d_call: TRBD1; cdr3_length: 18; j_call: TRBJ1-6; cdr3_nt: TGTGCCAGCAGCGCGCCAGACAGGGCAACCGTCTATAATTCACCCCTCCACTTT; cdr3_aa: CASSAPDRATVYNSPLHF
v_call: TRBV7-9; clone_size: few; d_call: TRBD1; cdr3_length: 17; j_call: TRBJ2-2; cdr3_nt: TGTGCCAGCAGCTCCCCGGGACAGGGAGGGGACACCGGGGAGCTGTTTTTT; cdr3_aa: CASSSPGQGGDTGELFF
v_call: TRBV7-2; clone_size: many; d_call: TRBD2; cdr3_length: 18; j_call: TRBJ2-2; cdr3_nt: TGTGCCAGCAGCACCCTAAGCGGGGTGTTAGGGCCCGCCGGGGAGCTGTTTTTT; cdr3_aa: CASSTLSGVLGPAGELFF
v_call: TRBV6-1; clone_size: many; d_call: TRBD1; cdr3_length: 18; j_call: TRBJ1-6; cdr3_nt: TGTGCCAGCAGTAACAGGGGCGACCGGAGCTCCTATAATTCACCCCTCCACTTT; cdr3_aa: CASSNRGDRSSYNSPLHF
v_call: TRBV4-1; clone_size: -; d_call: TRBD1; cdr3_length: 18; j_call: TRBJ2-5; cdr3_nt: TGCGCCAGCAGCCAAGAAGTGGGGACAGGGAACGACCTAGAGACCCAGTACTTC; cdr3_aa: CASSQEVGTGNDLETQYF
v_call: TRBV12-5; clone_size: many; d_call: -; cdr3_length: 12; j_call: TRBJ1-2; cdr3_nt: TGTGCTAGTGTCTCCCGGAGGGATGGCTACACCTTC; cdr3_aa: CASVSRRDGYTF
v_call: TRBV6-5; clone_size: -; d_call: -; cdr3_length: 16; j_call: TRBJ2-1; cdr3_nt: TGTGCCAGCAGCCCACCGCTAGGAACGGGGACGAATGAGCAGTTCTTC; cdr3_aa: CASSPPLGTGTNEQFF
v_call: TRBV2; clone_size: few; d_call: -; cdr3_length: 12; j_call: TRBJ1-1; cdr3_nt: TGTGCCAGTTCGACAGTATCGACTGAAGCTTTCTTT; cdr3_aa: CASSTVSTEAFF
v_call: TRBV4-1; clone_size: -; d_call: -; cdr3_length: 15; j_call: TRBJ1-1; cdr3_nt: TGCGCCAGCAGCCCCACCGCTACAGGGATGCCTGAAGCTTTCTTT; cdr3_aa: CASSPTATGMPEAFF
v_call: TRBV19; clone_size: -; d_call: TRBD2; cdr3_length: 19; j_call: TRBJ2-1; cdr3_nt: TGTGCCAGTAGTCTCAGCGGACTAGCGGGGGGACCCTCCTACAATGAGCAGTTCTTC; cdr3_aa: CASSLSGLAGGPSYNEQFF
v_call: TRBV4-1; clone_size: -; d_call: TRBD2; cdr3_length: 17; j_call: TRBJ2-3; cdr3_nt: TGCGCCAGCAGCCACGGACTAGCGGGGACTAGCACAGATACGCAGTATTTT; cdr3_aa: CASSHGLAGTSTDTQYF
v_call: TRBV7-9; clone_size: many; d_call: -; cdr3_length: 16; j_call: TRBJ2-1; cdr3_nt: TGTGCCAGCAGCGGTATACAGGGTGGGTCCTACAATGAGCAGTTCTTC; cdr3_aa: CASSGIQGGSYNEQFF
v_call: TRBV6-5; clone_size: -; d_call: -; cdr3_length: 17; j_call: TRBJ2-1; cdr3_nt: TGTGCCAGCAGCCGTCCCGGGACTTTGACGGACTACAATGAGCAGTTCTTC; cdr3_aa: CASSRPGTLTDYNEQFF
v_call: TRBV5-6; clone_size: -; d_call: -; cdr3_length: 15; j_call: TRBJ1-5; cdr3_nt: TGTGCCAGCAGCTTGGGGGGCGGGTCCTACCAGCCCCAGCATTTT; cdr3_aa: CASSLGGGSYQPQHF
v_call: TRBV12-3/TRBV12-4; clone_size: many; d_call: -; cdr3_length: 14; j_call: TRBJ2-2; cdr3_nt: TGTGCCAGCAGTTTACCTTACATTACCGGGGAGCTGTTTTTT; cdr3_aa: CASSLPYITGELFF
v_call: TRBV10-1; clone_size: few; d_call: TRBD1; cdr3_length: 15; j_call: TRBJ2-1; cdr3_nt: TGCGCCAGCAGTGAAGAGGGACAGGGGCTCAATGAGCAGTTCTTC; cdr3_aa: CASSEEGQGLNEQFF
v_call: TRBV7-2; clone_size: many; d_call: -; cdr3_length: 16; j_call: TRBJ1-5; cdr3_nt: TGTGCCAGCAGCTTAGGAGTTAGGGGAAGTGATCAGCCCCAGCATTTT; cdr3_aa: CASSLGVRGSDQPQHF
v_call: TRBV10-3; clone_size: -; d_call: -; cdr3_length: 13; j_call: TRBJ1-5; cdr3_nt: TGTGCCATCAGCCCCGGGGCAAATCAGCCCCAGCATTTT; cdr3_aa: CAISPGANQPQHF
v_call: TRBV7-9; clone_size: -; d_call: -; cdr3_length: 15; j_call: TRBJ1-5; cdr3_nt: TGTGCCAGCAGCTTAGGGCCCCGGGGCAATCAGCCCCAGCATTTT; cdr3_aa: CASSLGPRGNQPQHF
v_call: TRBV24-1; clone_size: few; d_call: -; cdr3_length: 12; j_call: TRBJ2-3; cdr3_nt: TGTGCCACCAGTGATTACACAGATACGCAGTATTTT; cdr3_aa: CATSDYTDTQYF
v_call: TRBV9; clone_size: -; d_call: -; cdr3_length: 14; j_call: TRBJ1-4; cdr3_nt: TGTGCCAGCAGCGTGGGGTCCGGGCAGGAAAAACTGTTTTTT; cdr3_aa: CASSVGSGQEKLFF
v_call: TRBV10-3; clone_size: medium-sized; d_call: -; cdr3_length: 17; j_call: TRBJ1-2; cdr3_nt: TGTGCCATCAGACAAAGGGTCAGGGATCAGGCGAACTATGGCTACACCTTC; cdr3_aa: CAIRQRVRDQANYGYTF
v_call: TRBV7-6; clone_size: few; d_call: -; cdr3_length: 15; j_call: TRBJ2-7; cdr3_nt: TGTGCCAGCAGCTTATCTGCGTCGTCAGGGACGTGGCAGTACTTC; cdr3_aa: CASSLSASSGTWQYF
v_call: TRBV7-9; clone_size: few; d_call: -; cdr3_length: 13; j_call: TRBJ2-2; cdr3_nt: TGTGCAGAGAGGGCGACGAACACCGGGGAGCTGTTTTTT; cdr3_aa: CAERATNTGELFF
v_call: TRBV6-5; clone_size: few; d_call: -; cdr3_length: 15; j_call: TRBJ2-2; cdr3_nt: TGTGCCAGCAGTTACGGACGGACGAACACCGGGGAGCTGTTTTTT; cdr3_aa: CASSYGRTNTGELFF
v_call: TRBV7-6; clone_size: few; d_call: -; cdr3_length: 12; j_call: TRBJ2-4; cdr3_nt: TGTGCCAGCAGCTTAGCGGACCGCTCGGCGTACTTC; cdr3_aa: CASSLADRSAYF
v_call: TRBV7-6; clone_size: many; d_call: TRBD2; cdr3_length: 14; j_call: TRBJ2-3; cdr3_nt: TGTGCCAGCAGCATCGGACTAGCCACGGATACGCAGTATTTT; cdr3_aa: CASSIGLATDTQYF
v_call: TRBV28; clone_size: few; d_call: TRBD1; cdr3_length: 16; j_call: TRBJ1-2; cdr3_nt: TGTGCCAGCAGTGCCCAGACAGGGTTTAAGGGCTATGGCTACACCTTC; cdr3_aa: CASSAQTGFKGYGYTF
v_call: TRBV7-9; clone_size: -; d_call: TRBD1; cdr3_length: 14; j_call: TRBJ2-7; cdr3_nt: TGTGCCAGCAGCTCCCGACAGGGGGTCTACGAGCAGTACTTC; cdr3_aa: CASSSRQGVYEQYF
v_call: TRBV13; clone_size: many; d_call: TRBD1; cdr3_length: 14; j_call: TRBJ1-2; cdr3_nt: TGTGCCAGCAGCTTATGGACAGGGGGCCATGGCTACACCTTC; cdr3_aa: CASSLWTGGHGYTF
v_call: TRBV2; clone_size: few; d_call: -; cdr3_length: 13; j_call: TRBJ1-6; cdr3_nt: TGTGCCACCCTCTCAGGGAGGGAATCACCCCTCCACTTT; cdr3_aa: CATLSGRESPLHF
v_call: TRBV6-8; clone_size: once; d_call: TRBD2; cdr3_length: 17; j_call: TRBJ2-3; cdr3_nt: TGTGCCAACAGTTACTCGGCAGGACTAGCGGGTGGAGATACGCAGTATTTT; cdr3_aa: CANSYSAGLAGGDTQYF
v_call: TRBV4-3; clone_size: -; d_call: -; cdr3_length: 17; j_call: TRBJ2-1; cdr3_nt: TGCGCCAGCAGCCAAGAGGGGGTTCATGGGGCAAACAATGAGCAGTTCTTC; cdr3_aa: CASSQEGVHGANNEQFF
v_call: TRBV19; clone_size: -; d_call: -; cdr3_length: 14; j_call: TRBJ1-6; cdr3_nt: TGTGCCAGTAAGGAGAGCTCCTATAATTCACCCCTCCACTTT; cdr3_aa: CASKESSYNSPLHF
v_call: TRBV5-1; clone_size: -; d_call: TRBD1; cdr3_length: 17; j_call: TRBJ2-6; cdr3_nt: TGCGCCAGCAGCGCGGGACAGGGTCTTTCTGGGACCAACGTCCTGACTTTC; cdr3_aa: CASSAGQGLSGTNVLTF
v_call: TRBV4-1; clone_size: few; d_call: -; cdr3_length: 14; j_call: TRBJ1-6; cdr3_nt: TGTGCCAGCAGCCAAGAAGGCGTAAATTCACCCCTCCACTTT; cdr3_aa: CASSQEGVNSPLHF
v_call: TRBV2; clone_size: -; d_call: -; cdr3_length: 16; j_call: TRBJ1-1; cdr3_nt: TGTGCCAGCAGTGAATGGAATAAGGGTCTGAACACTGAAGCTTTCTTT; cdr3_aa: CASSEWNKGLNTEAFF
v_call: TRBV12-3/TRBV12-4; clone_size: -; d_call: -; cdr3_length: 13; j_call: TRBJ1-1; cdr3_nt: TGTGCCAGCAGCCCCGGACAGACCACTGAAGCTTTCTTT; cdr3_aa: CASSPGQTTEAFF
v_call: TRBV7-6; clone_size: many; d_call: TRBD1; cdr3_length: 15; j_call: TRBJ2-1; cdr3_nt: TGTGCCAGCAGCACCCCCGGGACAGGGCTGGATGAGCAGTTCTTC; cdr3_aa: CASSTPGTGLDEQFF
v_call: TRBV7-9; clone_size: many; d_call: -; cdr3_length: 15; j_call: TRBJ1-4; cdr3_nt: TGTGCCAGCATTTCCGACAGCCCAACTAATGAAAAACTGTTTTTT; cdr3_aa: CASISDSPTNEKLFF
v_call: TRBV6-5; clone_size: -; d_call: TRBD2; cdr3_length: 15; j_call: TRBJ2-1; cdr3_nt: TGTGCCAGCAGCCCTCTAGCGGGGGGGTGGAATGAGCAGTTCTTC; cdr3_aa: CASSPLAGGWNEQFF